The T cell receptor beta chain under discussion was sequenced for a study of blood T cell repertoires in COVID-19. Methods used by the authors: Estimation of nucleated cell counts relied on the amplification of reference gene primers. Method: immunoSEQ multiplex PCR; TCRdb's copy keeps in-frame clones and lacks some. V and J calls plus clone size are reproduced from that table; the DNA served to infer D and trimming. The sample includes about 140,000 clones, more than 65% of them seen just once. The CDR3 is 16 residues long. Trimming took 6 bases from V and 7 from J; bases not matched to a gene: 13. The germline CDR1 and CDR2 sequences are LNHDA and SQIVND (reference sequence).

The rearrangement joins TRBV19 to TRBJ1-4; TRBD1 matches at 8 bases. Specimen: peripheral blood. The TCR comes from a human donor in a cohort sampled during active COVID-19. CDR3 sequence (DNA): TGTGCCAGTAGCCCCCAGACAGGGGTATTTAGTGAAAAACTGTTTTTT. This gives the protein CASSPQTGVFSEKLFF.